Sequencing of this TCR beta chain was carried out in a study of blood T cell repertoires in COVID-19. Study context: The analysed material was cDNA or gDNA that came from T cells, B-cell-depleted T cells, or PBMCs.

The ends lost 5 bases at V and 4 bases at J; junction bases unmatched: 1. The length of the CDR3 is 12 residues. Germline CDR1 is MNHNS and CDR2 is SASEGT. Per the study methods: Reference gene primer amplification yielded estimated nucleated cell counts. TCRdb's table, derived via immunoSEQ multiplex PCR, lists solely in-frame clones and lacks some. From that table come the V and J calls and clone size; the DNA was used to work out D and trimming. The sample lists about 300,000 clones, approximately 83% occurring once. Sequencing was carried out using peripheral blood. The chain joins TRBV6-1 to TRBJ1-1; 7 positions match TRBD1. The receptor was derived from a woman between 50 and 59 years old who had recovered from COVID-19. DNA of the CDR3: TGTGCCAGCAGTCGGACAGGCACTGAAGCTTTCTTT. It codes for CASSRTGTEAFF.